This paragraph covers one T cell receptor (beta chain) sequence. Per the authors' pipeline: Scientists estimated how many nucleated cells there were by amplifying reference gene primers. Some clones are missing from TCRdb's copy, which holds only in-frame ones; the method was immunoSEQ multiplex PCR. V and J calls and clone size are copied from that table; D and trimming were computed from the DNA. The profile shows about 68,000 clones, about 90% of them singletons. The sample originates from a study of blood T cell repertoires in COVID-19. Study as a whole: Italy, Spain and the United States were the sources of the convalescent and acute COVID-19 samples. PBMCs, B-cell-depleted T cells, or T cells provided the cDNA or gDNA that made up the material.

Seattle's enrolled individuals joined amid active infection and were then monitored longitudinally. This clonotype originated in a woman aged 50 to 60 with COVID-19, enrolled during active disease. The sequencing input was peripheral blood.

The CDR3 DNA reads TGTGCCAGCACCGGACAGGGTAGCTCGGGGGCGGATGAGCAGTTCTTC. It is translated as CASTGQGSSGADEQFF. J is TRBJ2-1 and V is TRBV6-6; TRBD1 aligns across 8 bases. The CDR3 is 16 residues long. V lost 7 bases and J lost 8; bases outside the gene matches: 16. In germline, CDR1 is MNHNY, CDR2 SVGAGI (reference sequence).